The 8 T cell receptor beta chains reported below all come from one sample, sequenced in a study of blood T cell repertoires in COVID-19. Only in-frame clones appear in the TCRdb table, and some are missing; sequencing was by immunoSEQ multiplex PCR. The sample lists tens of thousands of clones; 87% were seen once. The sample was peripheral blood. These receptors were taken from a man in his 60s with active COVID-19.

V is TRBV6-5 and J is TRBJ1-1; D remains ambiguous. The CDR3 extends over 12 amino acids. Germline loops: CDR1 MNHEY, CDR2 SVGAGI. Trimming pared 5 bases from V and 3 bases from J, leaving 7 bases between. CDR3 nucleotides: TGTGCCAGCAGTCAGCGCTACACTGAAGCTTTCTTT. This gives the protein CASSQRYTEAFF.

Notes on this clone: One junction end disagrees with the germline gene, perhaps due to a read error. The chain links TRBV7-7 to TRBJ2-7, with 10 nucleotides matching TRBD2. The CDR3 length is 15 residues. Germline CDR1 and CDR2: SSHAT and FNYEAQ (reference sequence). Here the CDR3 reads CASSLAASGGHEQYF. CDR3 sequence (DNA): TGTGCTAGCAGCTTAGCGGCTAGCGGGGGCCACGAGCAGTACTTC.

The chain recombines TRBV5-4 with TRBJ2-2; 7 bases agree with TRBD1. V shed 4 bases, J shed 0 bases, and the junction held 3 bases outside the gene matches. The CDR3 runs 15 residues. CDR1 and CDR2 (germline): SGHNT, YYREEE (reference sequence). The CDR3 protein is CASSETGTNTGELFF. CDR3 in DNA: TGTGCCAGCAGCGAGACAGGGACGAACACCGGGGAGCTGTTTTTT.

V usage is TRBV10-2 and J usage is TRBJ1-1; D not resolved. Trimming took 3 bases from V and 12 from J, leaving 20 bases between them. CDR1 and CDR2 (germline): WSHSY, SAAADI. The CDR3 contains 14 residues. The DNA for the CDR3 is TGCGCCAGCAGTGACCCGGGAGGAGGGTCGGGGACTTTCTTT. Its protein is CASSDPGGGSGTFF.

The V call is TRBV11-2, the J call TRBJ1-6; 9 bases align to TRBD1. The ends lost 2 bases at V and 8 bases at J; junction bases unmatched: 7. CDR3 length: 16 residues. Germline V lookup: CDR1 SGHAT, CDR2 FQNNGV. CDR3 sequence (DNA): TGTGCCAGCAGCTTATCGTGGACAGGGGTCGATTCACCCCTCCACTTT. Residues: CASSLSWTGVDSPLHF.

This clone was counted a few times. This sequence joins TRBV7-8 and TRBJ1-3; no clear D. The CDR3 loop spans 15 amino acids. Trimming removed 1 base from V and 0 bases from J, with 7 bases in between. The germline V gene has CDR1 SGHVS and CDR2 FQNEAQ. CDR3 in amino acids: CASSLGHFSGNTIYF. As DNA, the CDR3 is TGTGCCAGCAGCTTAGGACACTTCTCTGGAAACACCATATATTTT.

This clone was found once. V usage is TRBV18 and J usage is TRBJ1-2; possible D gene TRBD1, 6 bases. There are 14 residues in the CDR3. CDR1 is KGHSH, CDR2 LQKENI, per germline. The ends were cut back, 3 bases at V and 1 base at J, with 9 bases in the middle. The CDR3 DNA reads TGTGCCAGCTCACCTTACAGGGATAACTATGGCTACACCTTC. This translates into CASSPYRDNYGYTF.

The gene calls are TRBV5-1 and TRBJ2-2; no firm D call. The V and J ends lost 4 bases and 7 bases respectively, with 17 bases between them. This CDR3 has 15 residues. Germline lookup yields CDR1 SGHRS and CDR2 YFSETQ. CDR3 DNA sequence: TGCGCCAGCAGCCCTCGACTTAGAACTGGCGGGGAGCTGTTTTTT. It translates to CASSPRLRTGGELFF.